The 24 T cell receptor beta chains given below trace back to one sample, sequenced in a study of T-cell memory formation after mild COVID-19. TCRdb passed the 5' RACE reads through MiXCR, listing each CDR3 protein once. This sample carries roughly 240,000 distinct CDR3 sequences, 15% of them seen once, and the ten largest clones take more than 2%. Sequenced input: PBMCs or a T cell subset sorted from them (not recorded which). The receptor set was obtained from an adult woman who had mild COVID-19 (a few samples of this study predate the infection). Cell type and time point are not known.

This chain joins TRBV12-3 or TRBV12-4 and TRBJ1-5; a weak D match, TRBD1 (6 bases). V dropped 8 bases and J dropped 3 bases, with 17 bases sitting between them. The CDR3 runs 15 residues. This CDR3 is CASAPSQGFNQPQHF. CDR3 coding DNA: TGTGCCAGCGCCCCTTCACAGGGATTCAATCAGCCCCAGCATTTT.

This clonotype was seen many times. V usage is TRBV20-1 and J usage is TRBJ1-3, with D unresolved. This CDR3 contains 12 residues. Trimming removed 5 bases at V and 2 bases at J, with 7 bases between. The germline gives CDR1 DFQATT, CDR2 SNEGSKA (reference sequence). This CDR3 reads CSARSAGNTIYF. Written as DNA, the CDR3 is TGCAGTGCTCGATCGGCTGGAAACACCATATATTTT.

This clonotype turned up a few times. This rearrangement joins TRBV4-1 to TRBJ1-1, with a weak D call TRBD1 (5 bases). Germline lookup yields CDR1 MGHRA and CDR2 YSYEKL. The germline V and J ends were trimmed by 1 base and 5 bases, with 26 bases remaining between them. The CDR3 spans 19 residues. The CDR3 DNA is TGCGCCAGCAGCCAAGTGGCGTGGGGACCCCCCACCCGGGGGACTGAAGCTTTCTTT. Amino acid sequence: CASSQVAWGPPTRGTEAFF.

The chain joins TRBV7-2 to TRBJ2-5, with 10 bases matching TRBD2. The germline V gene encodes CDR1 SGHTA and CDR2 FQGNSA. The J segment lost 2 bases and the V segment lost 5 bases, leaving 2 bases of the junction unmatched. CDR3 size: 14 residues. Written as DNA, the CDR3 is TGTGCCAGCAGCCCGGGACTAGCGCAAGAGACCCAGTACTTC. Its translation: CASSPGLAQETQYF.

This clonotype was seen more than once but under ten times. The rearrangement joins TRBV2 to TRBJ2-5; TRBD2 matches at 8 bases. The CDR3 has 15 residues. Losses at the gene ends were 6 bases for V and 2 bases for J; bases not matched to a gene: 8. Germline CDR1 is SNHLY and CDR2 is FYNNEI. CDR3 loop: CASSEGLVGQETQYF. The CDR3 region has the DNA TGTGCCAGCAGCGAGGGACTAGTGGGGCAAGAGACCCAGTACTTC.

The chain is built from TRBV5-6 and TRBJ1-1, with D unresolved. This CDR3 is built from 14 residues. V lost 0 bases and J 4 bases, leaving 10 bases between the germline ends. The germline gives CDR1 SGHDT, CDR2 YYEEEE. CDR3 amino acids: CASSLARRLTEAFF. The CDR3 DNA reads TGTGCCAGCAGCTTGGCGAGACGCCTCACTGAAGCTTTCTTT.

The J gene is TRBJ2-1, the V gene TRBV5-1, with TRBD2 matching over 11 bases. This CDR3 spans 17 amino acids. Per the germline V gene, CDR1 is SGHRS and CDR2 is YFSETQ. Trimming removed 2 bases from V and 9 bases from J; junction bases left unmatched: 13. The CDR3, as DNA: TGCGCCAGCAGCTTACCCCCCCTAGCGGGAGGCTGGGGTGAGCAGTTCTTC. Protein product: CASSLPPLAGGWGEQFF. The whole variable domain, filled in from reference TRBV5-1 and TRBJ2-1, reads KAGVTQTPRYLIKTRGQQVTLSCSPISGHRSVSWYQQTPGQGLQFLFEYFSETQRNKGNFPGRFSGRQFSNSRSEMNVSTLELGDSALYLCASSLPPLAGGWGEQFFGPGTRLTVL.

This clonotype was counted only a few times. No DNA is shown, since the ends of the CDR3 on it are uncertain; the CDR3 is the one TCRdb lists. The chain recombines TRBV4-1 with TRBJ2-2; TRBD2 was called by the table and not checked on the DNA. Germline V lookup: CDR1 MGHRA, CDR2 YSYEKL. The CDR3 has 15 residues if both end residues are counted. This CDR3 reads CASSRGGQAPGSCFF.

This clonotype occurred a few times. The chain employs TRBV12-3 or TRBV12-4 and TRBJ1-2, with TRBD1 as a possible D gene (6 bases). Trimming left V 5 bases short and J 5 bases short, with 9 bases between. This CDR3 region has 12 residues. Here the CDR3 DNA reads TGTGCCAGCAGTAGAACAGGGTATGGCTACACCTTC. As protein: CASSRTGYGYTF.

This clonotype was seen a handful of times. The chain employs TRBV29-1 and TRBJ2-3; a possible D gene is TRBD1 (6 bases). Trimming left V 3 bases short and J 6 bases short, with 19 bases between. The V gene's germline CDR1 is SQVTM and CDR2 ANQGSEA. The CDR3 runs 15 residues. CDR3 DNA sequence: TGCAGCGTTGAGCTCCTCGGGGACACGAGGGATACGCAGTATTTT. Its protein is CSVELLGDTRDTQYF.

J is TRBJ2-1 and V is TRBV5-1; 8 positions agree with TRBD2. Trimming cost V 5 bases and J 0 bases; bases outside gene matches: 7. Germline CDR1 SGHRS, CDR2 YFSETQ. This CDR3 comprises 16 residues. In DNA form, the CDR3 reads TGCGCCAGCAGGCTGATGAGCGGGAGCTCCTACAATGAGCAGTTCTTC. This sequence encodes CASRLMSGSSYNEQFF.

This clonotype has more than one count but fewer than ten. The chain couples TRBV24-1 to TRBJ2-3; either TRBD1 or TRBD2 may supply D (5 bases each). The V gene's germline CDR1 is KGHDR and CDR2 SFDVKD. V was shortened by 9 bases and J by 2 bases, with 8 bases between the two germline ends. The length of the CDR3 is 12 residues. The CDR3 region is CATGTLTDTQYF. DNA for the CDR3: TGTGCCACCGGGACCCTCACAGATACGCAGTATTTT.

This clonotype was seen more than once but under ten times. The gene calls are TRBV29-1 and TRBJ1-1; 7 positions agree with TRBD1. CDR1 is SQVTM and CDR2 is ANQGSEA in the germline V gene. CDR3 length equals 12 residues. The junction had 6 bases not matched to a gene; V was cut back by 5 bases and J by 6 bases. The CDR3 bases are TGCAGCGTTAGGGACAGTTTCGCTGAAGCTTTCTTT. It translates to CSVRDSFAEAFF. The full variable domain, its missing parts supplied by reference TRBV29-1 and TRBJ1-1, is SAVISQKPSRDICQRGTSLTIQCQVDSQVTMMFWYRQQPGQSLTLIATANQGSEATYESGFVIDKFPISRPNLTFSTLTVSNMSPEDSSIYLCSVRDSFAEAFFGQGTRLTVV.

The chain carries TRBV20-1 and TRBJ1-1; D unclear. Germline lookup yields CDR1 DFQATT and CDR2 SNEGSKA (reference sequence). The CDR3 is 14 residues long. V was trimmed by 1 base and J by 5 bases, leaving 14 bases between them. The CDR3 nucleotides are TGCAGTGCTAGAGGGACTCGAGGGAGGACTGAAGCTTTCTTT. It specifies CSARGTRGRTEAFF.

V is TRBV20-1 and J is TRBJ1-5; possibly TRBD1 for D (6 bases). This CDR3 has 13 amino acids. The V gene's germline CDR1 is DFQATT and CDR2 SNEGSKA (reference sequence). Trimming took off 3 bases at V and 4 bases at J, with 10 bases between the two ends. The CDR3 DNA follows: TGCAGTGCTAGGGGGGGGCAGAATCAGCCCCAGCATTTT. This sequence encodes CSARGGQNQPQHF.

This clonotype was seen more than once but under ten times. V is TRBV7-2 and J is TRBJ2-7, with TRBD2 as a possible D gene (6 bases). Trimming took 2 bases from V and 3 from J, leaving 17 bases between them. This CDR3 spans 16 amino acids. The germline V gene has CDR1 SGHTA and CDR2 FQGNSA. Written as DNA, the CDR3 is TGTGCCAGCAGCTTATACCACGGGACTCGTCACTACGAGCAGTACTTC. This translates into CASSLYHGTRHYEQYF. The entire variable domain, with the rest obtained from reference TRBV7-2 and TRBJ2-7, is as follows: GAGVSQSPSNKVTEKGKDVELRCDPISGHTALYWYRQSLGQGLEFLIYFQGNSAPDKSGLPSDRFSAERTGGSVSTLTIQRTQQEDSAVYLCASSLYHGTRHYEQYFGPGTRLTVT.

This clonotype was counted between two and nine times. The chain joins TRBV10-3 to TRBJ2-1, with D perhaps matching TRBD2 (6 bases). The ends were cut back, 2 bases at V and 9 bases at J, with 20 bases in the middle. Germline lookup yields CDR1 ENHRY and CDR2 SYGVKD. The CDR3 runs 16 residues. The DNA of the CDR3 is TGTGCCATCAGTGAGAAGGGAGGTCGTGGGGGTAGTGAGCAGTTCTTC. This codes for CAISEKGGRGGSEQFF.

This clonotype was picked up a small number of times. Here the CDR3 reads CASSPPGRGTTYNEQFF. The CDR3 region has the DNA TGTGCCAGCTCACCACCAGGCAGGGGCACCACCTACAATGAGCAGTTCTTC. The gene calls are TRBV18 and TRBJ2-1; weak D call: TRBD1 (6 bases). The CDR3 has 17 residues. Germline CDR1 KGHSH, CDR2 LQKENI. The V end lost 0 bases, the J end lost 2 bases, and 14 bases lay between the germline ends.

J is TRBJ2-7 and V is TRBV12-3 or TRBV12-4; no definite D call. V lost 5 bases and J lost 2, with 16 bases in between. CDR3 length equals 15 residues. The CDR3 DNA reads TGTGCCAGCAGTCGTGGACCCCGGTACCCCTACGAGCAGTACTTC. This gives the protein CASSRGPRYPYEQYF.

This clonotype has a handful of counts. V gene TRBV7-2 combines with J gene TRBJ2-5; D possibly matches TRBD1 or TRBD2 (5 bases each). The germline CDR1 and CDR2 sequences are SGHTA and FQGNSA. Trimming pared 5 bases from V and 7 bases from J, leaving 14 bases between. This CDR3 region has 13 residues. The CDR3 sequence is CASSTGAAATQYF. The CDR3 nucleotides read TGTGCCAGCAGCACCGGGGCAGCAGCGACCCAGTACTTC.

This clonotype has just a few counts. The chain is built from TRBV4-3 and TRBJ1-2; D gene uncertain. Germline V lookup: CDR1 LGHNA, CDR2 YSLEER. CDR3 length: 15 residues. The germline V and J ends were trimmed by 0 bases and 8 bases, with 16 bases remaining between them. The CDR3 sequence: CASSQDLGPSGGYTF. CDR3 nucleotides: TGCGCCAGCAGCCAAGATCTGGGCCCTTCCGGGGGCTACACCTTC.

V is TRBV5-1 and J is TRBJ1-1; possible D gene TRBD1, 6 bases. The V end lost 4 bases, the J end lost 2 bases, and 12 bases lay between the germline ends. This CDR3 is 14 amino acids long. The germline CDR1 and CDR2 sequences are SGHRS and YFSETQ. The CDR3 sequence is CASSAAQGNTEAFF. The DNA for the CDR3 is TGCGCCAGCAGCGCGGCACAGGGAAACACTGAAGCTTTCTTT.

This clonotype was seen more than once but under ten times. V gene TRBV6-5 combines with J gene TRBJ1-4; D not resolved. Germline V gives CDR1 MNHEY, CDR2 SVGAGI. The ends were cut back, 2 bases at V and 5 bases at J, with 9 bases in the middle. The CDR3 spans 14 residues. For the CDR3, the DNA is TGTGCCAGCAGTTACGGCAGAATAAATGAAAAACTGTTTTTT. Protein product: CASSYGRINEKLFF.

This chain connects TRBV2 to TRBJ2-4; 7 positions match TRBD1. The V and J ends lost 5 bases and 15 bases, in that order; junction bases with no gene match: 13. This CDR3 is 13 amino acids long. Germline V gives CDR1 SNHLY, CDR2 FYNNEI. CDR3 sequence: CASSPKGATGRYF. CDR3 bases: TGTGCCAGCAGTCCAAAGGGGGCGACAGGGAGGTACTTC.